Following are 20 T cell receptor beta chains from one sample sequenced in a study of T-cell memory formation after mild COVID-19. TCRdb passed the 5' RACE reads through MiXCR, listing each CDR3 protein once. The sample carries roughly 260,000 distinct CDR3 sequences, 16% recorded once. Sequencing was performed on PBMCs or a T cell subset sorted from them (not recorded which). These receptors all stem from a man aged 18 to 30 who had mild COVID-19 (a few samples of this study predate the infection). Cell type and time point are not known.

This chain uses TRBV5-6 with TRBJ2-7; D gene uncertain. The CDR3 extends over 12 amino acids. Trimming took 4 bases from V and 1 from J, leaving 6 bases between them. Looked up from germline, CDR1 is SGHDT and CDR2 is YYEEEE. The CDR3 coding sequence is TGTGCCAGCAGCATGGGTTCCTACGAGCAGTACGTC. Amino acid sequence: CASSMGSYEQYV.

This clonotype was found many times. V is TRBV5-1 and J is TRBJ1-6; TRBD1 is a possible D gene (6 bases). CDR3 length: 13 amino acids. The ends were cut back, 3 bases at V and 15 bases at J, with 16 bases in the middle. The V gene's germline CDR1 is SGHRS and CDR2 YFSETQ. Here the CDR3 reads CASSSETRGLLHF. CDR3 in DNA: TGCGCCAGCAGCTCGGAAACCAGGGGACTCCTCCACTTT.

This clonotype was recorded many times. V usage is TRBV20-1 and J usage is TRBJ2-7, with TRBD1 as a possible D gene (6 bases). V was clipped by 0 bases and J by 1 base, with 13 bases between them. This CDR3 is 15 amino acids long. CDR1 is DFQATT and CDR2 is SNEGSKA in the germline V gene (reference sequence). In DNA form, the CDR3 reads TGCAGTGCTAGAGATCCGGACAGTGGGTCCTACGAGCAGTACTTC. Translation: CSARDPDSGSYEQYF.

This chain joins TRBV20-1 and TRBJ1-2; maybe TRBD1 (5 bases). The CDR3 covers 12 residues. Trimming removed 3 bases at V and 5 bases at J, with 10 bases between. Looked up from germline, CDR1 is DFQATT and CDR2 is SNEGSKA (reference sequence). This CDR3 reads CSASPGPYGYTF. CDR3 bases: TGCAGTGCTAGCCCGGGACCGTATGGCTACACCTTC.

The rearrangement links TRBV5-1 to TRBJ1-4; 8 bases map to TRBD1. The ends lost 0 bases at V and 8 bases at J; junction bases unmatched: 6. CDR3 length: 15 amino acids. Germline V lookup: CDR1 SGHRS, CDR2 YFSETQ. In nucleotides, the CDR3 is TGCGCCAGCAGCTTGGGGGCAGGGGGCGACGAAAAACTGTTTTTT. Its protein is CASSLGAGGDEKLFF.

This clonotype has a handful of counts. V is TRBV18 and J is TRBJ1-1; weak D call: TRBD1 (6 bases). CDR3 length equals 13 residues. Trimming left V 1 base short and J 8 bases short, with 11 bases between. Germline V gene data show CDR1 as KGHSH and CDR2 as LQKENI. The CDR3 nucleotides read TGTGCCAGCTCACCACGACAGGCCCTAGAAGCTTTCTTT. It codes for CASSPRQALEAFF.

The gene calls are TRBV6-5 and TRBJ1-5; D is possibly TRBD1 (5 bases). Trimming removed 6 bases at V and 0 bases at J, with 18 bases between. Germline V CDR1 and CDR2: MNHEY, SVGAGI. This CDR3 spans 17 amino acids. CDR3 amino acids: CASSSSGLGSSNQPQHF. CDR3 in DNA: TGTGCCAGCAGCTCGTCGGGGCTGGGGTCTAGCAATCAGCCCCAGCATTTT.

This clonotype was seen only a few times. J is TRBJ1-5 and V is TRBV7-2; D is ambiguous. Trimming took 2 bases from V and 4 from J, leaving 12 bases between them. There are 15 residues in the CDR3. Germline V CDR1 and CDR2: SGHTA, FQGNSA. CDR3: CASSLSLAGNQPQHF. The CDR3 region has the DNA TGTGCCAGCAGCTTATCGCTGGCAGGAAATCAGCCCCAGCATTTT. Filled out from reference TRBV7-2 and TRBJ1-5, the complete variable domain reads GAGVSQSPSNKVTEKGKDVELRCDPISGHTALYWYRQSLGQGLEFLIYFQGNSAPDKSGLPSDRFSAERTGGSVSTLTIQRTQQEDSAVYLCASSLSLAGNQPQHFGDGTRLSIL.

CDR3: CASSPGTGDGQPQHF. In DNA form, the CDR3 reads TGCGCCAGCAGCCCCGGTACGGGGGACGGGCAGCCCCAGCATTTT. This sequence joins TRBV4-3 and TRBJ1-5; the D gene is possibly TRBD1 (5 bases). There are 15 residues in the CDR3. The germline CDR1 and CDR2 sequences are LGHNA and YSLEER. V was clipped by 4 bases and J by 7 bases, with 17 bases between them.

This clonotype was counted a few times. This chain links TRBV5-1 with TRBJ2-7; D is possibly TRBD1 or TRBD2 (6 bases each). The CDR3 has 14 amino acids. The V end lost 4 bases, the J end lost 2 bases, and 13 bases lay between the germline ends. Germline CDR1 SGHRS, CDR2 YFSETQ. The CDR3 region has the DNA TGCGCCAGCAGCCGGGAGACAGGTCCCTACGAGCAGTACTTC. Encoded protein: CASSRETGPYEQYF. Full variable domain (rest looked up from reference TRBV5-1 and TRBJ2-7): KAGVTQTPRYLIKTRGQQVTLSCSPISGHRSVSWYQQTPGQGLQFLFEYFSETQRNKGNFPGRFSGRQFSNSRSEMNVSTLELGDSALYLCASSRETGPYEQYFGPGTRLTVT.

The rearrangement links TRBV18 to TRBJ1-6, with D uncertain. The CDR3 has 14 residues. Looked up from germline, CDR1 is KGHSH and CDR2 is LQKENI. The V and J ends lost 1 base and 9 bases respectively, with 10 bases between them. The CDR3 is CASSPQGDGSPLHF. The CDR3 DNA reads TGTGCCAGCTCACCACAGGGTGACGGTTCACCCCTCCACTTT.

In its sample, this clonotype was seen a few times. The J gene is TRBJ1-1, the V gene TRBV21-1; the table's D call, TRBD1, has no DNA check behind it. TRBV21-1 is classified as a pseudogene. CDR3 length: 11 residues. Written as DNA, the CDR3 is TGTGCCAGCAGGGAACAGCCCTGGGCTTTCTTT. This codes for CASREQPWAFF.

In this sample, this clonotype turned up a few times. The chain uses TRBV7-2 and TRBJ1-4; no clear D. Trimming took off 5 bases at V and 8 bases at J, with 15 bases between the two ends. The CDR3 length is 14 residues. CDR1 and CDR2 (germline): SGHTA, FQGNSA. This CDR3 is CASSPVGMREKLFF. The CDR3 region has the DNA TGTGCCAGCAGCCCAGTAGGGATGAGGGAAAAACTGTTTTTT.

The chain recombines TRBV5-6 with TRBJ2-5; D is perhaps TRBD1 or TRBD2 (6 bases each). Germline values: CDR1 SGHDT, CDR2 YYEEEE. V was trimmed by 2 bases and J by 4 bases, leaving 21 bases between them. This CDR3 spans 17 amino acids. The CDR3 DNA reads TGTGCCAGCAGCTTCTATAGTCGGGGCGGAGGGGGAGAGACCCAGTACTTC. Translation gives CASSFYSRGGGGETQYF.

This clonotype was observed a handful of times. This chain connects TRBV6-5 to TRBJ1-1; tentatively, D is TRBD1 (5 bases). From germline, CDR1 is MNHEY and CDR2 SVGAGI. Trimming took off 2 bases at V and 7 bases at J, with 17 bases between the two ends. This CDR3 has 15 residues. The CDR3 coding sequence is TGTGCCAGCAGTTACCACCGGGACTCGGGAGTTGAAGCTTTCTTT. This sequence encodes CASSYHRDSGVEAFF.

This clonotype was found a few times. V gene TRBV3-1 combines with J gene TRBJ2-1, with 9 nucleotides matching TRBD2. In germline, CDR1 is LGHDT, CDR2 YNNKEL (reference sequence). V was pared by 3 bases and J by 5 bases, with 11 bases of the junction left unmatched. The CDR3 is 17 amino acids. The CDR3 DNA follows: TGTGCCAGCAGCCAGGGACTAGCCCCTATAGGCAACAATGAGCAGTTCTTC. This encodes CASSQGLAPIGNNEQFF.

This clonotype has more than one count but fewer than ten. The chain combines TRBV9 with TRBJ1-1; unclear D gene. The length of the CDR3 is 15 residues. With 4 bases removed from V and 4 bases from J, the gap between germline ends came to 17 bases. The germline V gene encodes CDR1 SGDLS and CDR2 YYNGEE. CDR3 DNA sequence: TGTGCCAGCAGCCCCCATCCGGACCGGACCACTGAAGCTTTCTTT. Its protein product is CASSPHPDRTTEAFF.

The chain has TRBV3-1 and TRBJ1-3; D not resolved. Trimming pared 1 base from V and 4 bases from J, leaving 8 bases between. The CDR3 contains 14 residues. The germline V gene has CDR1 LGHDT and CDR2 YNNKEL (reference sequence). This CDR3 is CASSQAFSGNTIYF. CDR3 in DNA: TGTGCCAGCAGCCAAGCGTTCTCCGGAAACACCATATATTTT.

The sample holds many counts of this clonotype. The chain employs TRBV12-3 or TRBV12-4 and TRBJ1-5; D uncertain. Trimming cost V 2 bases and J 10 bases, with 6 bases left between them. The CDR3 is 11 amino acids. CDR3 DNA: TGTGCCAGCAGTTTAAAAGGACCCCAGCATTTT. It yields the protein CASSLKGPQHF.

This CDR3 is CASSLLRQNPNTGELFF. In DNA, the CDR3 is TGTGCCAGCAGCCTACTGAGACAGAACCCGAACACCGGGGAGCTGTTTTTT. This chain connects TRBV7-9 to TRBJ2-2; a possible D gene is TRBD1 (5 bases). The CDR3 runs 17 residues. Germline V gene data show CDR1 as SEHNR and CDR2 as FQNEAQ (reference sequence). Trimming pared 5 bases from V and 0 bases from J, leaving 16 bases between.